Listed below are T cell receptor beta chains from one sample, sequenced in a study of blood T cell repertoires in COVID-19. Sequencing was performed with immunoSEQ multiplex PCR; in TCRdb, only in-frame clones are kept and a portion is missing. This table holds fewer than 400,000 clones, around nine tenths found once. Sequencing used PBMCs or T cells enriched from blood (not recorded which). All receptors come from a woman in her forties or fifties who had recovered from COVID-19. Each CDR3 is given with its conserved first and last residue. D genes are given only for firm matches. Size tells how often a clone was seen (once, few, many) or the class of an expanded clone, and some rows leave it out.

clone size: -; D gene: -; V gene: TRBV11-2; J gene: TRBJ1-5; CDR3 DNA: TGTGCCAGCAGCCCAGGGTACAATCAGCCCCAGCATTTT; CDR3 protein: CASSPGYNQPQHF
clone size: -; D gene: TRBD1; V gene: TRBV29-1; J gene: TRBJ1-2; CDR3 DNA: TGCAGCGTAGACAGGGGGCTCTATGGCTACACCTTC; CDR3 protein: CSVDRGLYGYTF
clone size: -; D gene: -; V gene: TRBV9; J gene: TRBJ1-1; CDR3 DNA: TGTGCCAGCAGCGTAGATGGGCACATGAACACTGAAGCTTTCTTT; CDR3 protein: CASSVDGHMNTEAFF
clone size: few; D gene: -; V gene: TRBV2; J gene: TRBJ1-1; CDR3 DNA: TGTGCCAGCAGTGATGGGGGGATAGGATCTGAAGCTTTCTTT; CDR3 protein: CASSDGGIGSEAFF
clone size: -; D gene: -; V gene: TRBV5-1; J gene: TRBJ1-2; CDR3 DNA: TGCGCCAGCAGCTTGATGGGGACACAGGACTATGGCTACACCTTC; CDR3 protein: CASSLMGTQDYGYTF
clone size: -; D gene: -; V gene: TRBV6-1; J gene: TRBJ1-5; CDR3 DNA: TGTGCCAGCGGGCGGGGGGCGTCCGGGGAGCCCCAGCATTTT; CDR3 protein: CASGRGASGEPQHF
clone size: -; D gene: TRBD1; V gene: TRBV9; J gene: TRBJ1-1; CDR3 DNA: TGTGCCAGCAGGGGAACAGGGGGCCCTGAAGCTTTCTTT; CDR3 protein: CASRGTGGPEAFF
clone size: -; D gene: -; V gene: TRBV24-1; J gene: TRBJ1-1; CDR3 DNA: TGTGCCACCAGTGATTATGGAGGACGTCTGGGGGGGCGGAACACTGAAGCTTTCTTT; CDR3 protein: CATSDYGGRLGGRNTEAFF
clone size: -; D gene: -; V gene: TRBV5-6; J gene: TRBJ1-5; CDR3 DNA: TGTGCCAGCAGCTTGGCGGGGGGACGGGTCAATCAGCCCCAGCATTTT; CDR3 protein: CASSLAGGRVNQPQHF
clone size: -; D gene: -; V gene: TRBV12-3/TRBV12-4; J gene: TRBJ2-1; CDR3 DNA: TGTGCCACCTCATGGGGCTATGAGCAGTTCTTC; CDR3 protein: CATSWGYEQFF
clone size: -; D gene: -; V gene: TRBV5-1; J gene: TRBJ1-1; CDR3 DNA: TGCGCCAGCAGCCCGCAAACGTGGCTAGGCACTGAAGCTTTCTTT; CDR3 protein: CASSPQTWLGTEAFF
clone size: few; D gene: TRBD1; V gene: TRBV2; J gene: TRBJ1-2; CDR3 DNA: TGTGCCAGCCGAGGGACAGGGGGAAACTATGGCTACACCTTC; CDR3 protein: CASRGTGGNYGYTF
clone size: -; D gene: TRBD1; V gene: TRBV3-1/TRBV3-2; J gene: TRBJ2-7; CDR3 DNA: TGTGCCAGCAGCCAAGATTTCCAAACGGGACAGGTTTTCTCCTACGAGCAGTACTTC; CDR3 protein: CASSQDFQTGQVFSYEQYF
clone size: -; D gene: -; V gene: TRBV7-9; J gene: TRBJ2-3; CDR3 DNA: TGTGCCAGCAGCTTTCCCATGGGGAGAGATACGCAGTATTTT; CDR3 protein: CASSFPMGRDTQYF
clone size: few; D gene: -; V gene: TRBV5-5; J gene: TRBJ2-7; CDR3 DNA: TGTGCCAGCAGCTTGGTAATAGAAGTCACCTACGAGCAGTACTTC; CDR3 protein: CASSLVIEVTYEQYF
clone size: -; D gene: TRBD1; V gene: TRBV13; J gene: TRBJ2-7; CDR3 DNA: TGTGCCAGCAGCCAACCGGGACAGGGTGTCTACGAGCAGTACTTC; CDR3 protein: CASSQPGQGVYEQYF
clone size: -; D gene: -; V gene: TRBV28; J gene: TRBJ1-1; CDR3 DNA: TGTGCCAGCAGTCGGGGGACTTCTTTCTTT; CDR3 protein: CASSRGTSFF
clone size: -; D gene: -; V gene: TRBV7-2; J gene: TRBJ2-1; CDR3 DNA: TGTGCCAGCAGCTTAGGGACAGTAAGCTACAATGAGCAGTTCTTC; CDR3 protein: CASSLGTVSYNEQFF
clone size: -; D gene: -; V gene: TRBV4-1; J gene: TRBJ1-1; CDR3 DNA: TGCGCCAGCAGCCTGCCACGTAACCCGGGACCTGGGGGCGCTGAAGCTTTCTTT; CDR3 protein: CASSLPRNPGPGGAEAFF
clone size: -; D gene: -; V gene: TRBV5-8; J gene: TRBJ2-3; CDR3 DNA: TGTGCCAGCAGCTTGGATGGGGCTGGCACTGGCACAGATACGCAGTATTTT; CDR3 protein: CASSLDGAGTGTDTQYF
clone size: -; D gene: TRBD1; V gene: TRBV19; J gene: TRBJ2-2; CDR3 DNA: TGTGCCAGTAGTACCAGACAGGGGAGGTCTCCCGGGGAGCTGTTTTTT; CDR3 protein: CASSTRQGRSPGELFF
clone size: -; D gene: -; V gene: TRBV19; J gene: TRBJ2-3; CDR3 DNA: TGTGCCAGTAGTTCTCGGACAAGCACAGATACGCAGTATTTT; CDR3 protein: CASSSRTSTDTQYF
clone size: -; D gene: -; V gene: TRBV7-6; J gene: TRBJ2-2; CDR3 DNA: TGTGCCAGCAGCTTAACGGCAGGGGCATCGAACACCGGGGAGCTGTTTTTT; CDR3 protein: CASSLTAGASNTGELFF
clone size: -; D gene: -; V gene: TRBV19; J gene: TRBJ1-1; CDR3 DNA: TGTGCCAGTAGTATAACCAGGTTTGAAGCTTTCTTT; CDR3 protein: CASSITRFEAFF
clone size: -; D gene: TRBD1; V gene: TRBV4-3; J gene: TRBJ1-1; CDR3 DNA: TGCGCCAGCAGCCAAGAACGGACAGGGGATACTGAAGCTTTCTTT; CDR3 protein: CASSQERTGDTEAFF
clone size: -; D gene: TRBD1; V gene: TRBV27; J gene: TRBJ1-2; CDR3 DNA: TGTGCCAGCAGTTTATCGCGACCTGCCCCGGGACAGGGGGACTATGGCTACACCTTC; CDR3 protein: CASSLSRPAPGQGDYGYTF
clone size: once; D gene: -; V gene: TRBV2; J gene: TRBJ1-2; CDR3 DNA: TGTGCCAAGAGACAGACTAACTATGGCTACACCTTC; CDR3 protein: CAKRQTNYGYTF
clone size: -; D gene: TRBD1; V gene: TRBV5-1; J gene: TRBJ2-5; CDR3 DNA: TGCGCCAGCAGCTTCAGGGGGCGCGAGACCCAGTACTTC; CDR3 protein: CASSFRGRETQYF
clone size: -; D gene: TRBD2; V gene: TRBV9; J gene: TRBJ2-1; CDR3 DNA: TGTGCCAGCAGCGTAGGTGGGACTAGCGGATACAATGAGCAGTTCTTC; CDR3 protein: CASSVGGTSGYNEQFF
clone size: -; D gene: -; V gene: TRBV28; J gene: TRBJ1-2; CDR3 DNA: TGTGCCAGCAGTTTAAATCCAGGCGAAGGCTACACCTTC; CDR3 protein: CASSLNPGEGYTF
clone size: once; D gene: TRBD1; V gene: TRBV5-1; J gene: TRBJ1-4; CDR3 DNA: TGCGCCAGCAGCTTGGAAGGGGGCAATGAAAAACTGTTTTTT; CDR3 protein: CASSLEGGNEKLFF
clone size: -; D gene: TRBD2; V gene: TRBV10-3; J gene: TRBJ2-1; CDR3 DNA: TGTGCCATCAGTCTAGCGGGGGGGCCTGATGAGCAGTTCTTC; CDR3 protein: CAISLAGGPDEQFF
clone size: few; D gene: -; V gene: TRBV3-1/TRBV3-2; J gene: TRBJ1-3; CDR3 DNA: TGTGCCAGCAGTCACGGCGGGGGCCCAAACACCATATATTTT; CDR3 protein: CASSHGGGPNTIYF
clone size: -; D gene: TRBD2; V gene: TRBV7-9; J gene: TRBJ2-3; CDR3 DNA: TGTGCCAGCAGCTTAGTGACTAGCGGTACCCGAGATACGCAGTATTTT; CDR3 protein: CASSLVTSGTRDTQYF
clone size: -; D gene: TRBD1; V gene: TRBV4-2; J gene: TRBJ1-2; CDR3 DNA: TGTGCCAGCAGCCAGGCAGGGGGGTATGGCTACACCTTC; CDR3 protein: CASSQAGGYGYTF
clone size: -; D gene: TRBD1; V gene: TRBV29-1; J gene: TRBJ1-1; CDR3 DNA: TGCAGCGGCGGGACAGGGGTTACTGAAGCTTTCTTT; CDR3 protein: CSGGTGVTEAFF
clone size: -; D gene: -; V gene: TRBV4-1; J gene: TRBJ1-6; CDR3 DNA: TGCGCCAGCAGCCAGCAGGTCGGGAGTAATTCACCCCTCCACTTT; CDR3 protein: CASSQQVGSNSPLHF
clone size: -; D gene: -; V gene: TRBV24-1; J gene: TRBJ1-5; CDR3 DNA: TGTGCCACCAGTGATGCCGGGGACATCTATAGCAATCAGCCCCAGCATTTT; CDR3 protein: CATSDAGDIYSNQPQHF
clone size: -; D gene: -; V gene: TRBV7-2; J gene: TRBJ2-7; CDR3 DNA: TGTGCCAGCAGCCAAAGCAGGGTTAGCTCCTACGAGCAGTACTTC; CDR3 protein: CASSQSRVSSYEQYF
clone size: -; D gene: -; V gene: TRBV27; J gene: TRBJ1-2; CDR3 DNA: TGTGCCAGCAGTTTAGTAGCTTGGTCAGGGCCCTATGGCTACACCTTC; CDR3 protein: CASSLVAWSGPYGYTF
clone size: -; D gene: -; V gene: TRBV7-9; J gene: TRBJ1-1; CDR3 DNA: TGTGCCAGCAGCTTAGCGCAGGGAACGGACACTGAAGCTTTCTTT; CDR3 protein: CASSLAQGTDTEAFF
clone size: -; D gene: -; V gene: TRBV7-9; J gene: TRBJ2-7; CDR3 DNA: TGTGCCAGCAGCCCAGGGCCGACAGAGACCTACGAGCAGTACTTC; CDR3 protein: CASSPGPTETYEQYF
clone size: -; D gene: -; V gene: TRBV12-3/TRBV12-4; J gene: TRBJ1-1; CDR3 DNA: TGTGCCAGCAGTTTTTTTATCGACAGAGAAGCTTTCTTT; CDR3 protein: CASSFFIDREAFF
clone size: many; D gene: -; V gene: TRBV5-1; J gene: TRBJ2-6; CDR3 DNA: TGCGCCAGCAGCTCAGGAGGCGGGGGCGCGGTAGGGGCCAACGTCCTGACTTTC; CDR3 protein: CASSSGGGGAVGANVLTF
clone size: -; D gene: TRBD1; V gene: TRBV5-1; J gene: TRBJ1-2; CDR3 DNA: TGCGCCAGCAGCCAGGGGGACTATGGCTACACCTTC; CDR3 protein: CASSQGDYGYTF
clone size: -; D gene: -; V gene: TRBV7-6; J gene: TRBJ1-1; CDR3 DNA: TGTGCCAGCAGCCTCGGACGGGGTGAAGCTTTCTTT; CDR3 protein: CASSLGRGEAFF
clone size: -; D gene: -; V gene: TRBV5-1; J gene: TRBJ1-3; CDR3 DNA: TGCGCCAGCAGCTTGACAAACTCTGGAAACACCATATATTTT; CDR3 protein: CASSLTNSGNTIYF